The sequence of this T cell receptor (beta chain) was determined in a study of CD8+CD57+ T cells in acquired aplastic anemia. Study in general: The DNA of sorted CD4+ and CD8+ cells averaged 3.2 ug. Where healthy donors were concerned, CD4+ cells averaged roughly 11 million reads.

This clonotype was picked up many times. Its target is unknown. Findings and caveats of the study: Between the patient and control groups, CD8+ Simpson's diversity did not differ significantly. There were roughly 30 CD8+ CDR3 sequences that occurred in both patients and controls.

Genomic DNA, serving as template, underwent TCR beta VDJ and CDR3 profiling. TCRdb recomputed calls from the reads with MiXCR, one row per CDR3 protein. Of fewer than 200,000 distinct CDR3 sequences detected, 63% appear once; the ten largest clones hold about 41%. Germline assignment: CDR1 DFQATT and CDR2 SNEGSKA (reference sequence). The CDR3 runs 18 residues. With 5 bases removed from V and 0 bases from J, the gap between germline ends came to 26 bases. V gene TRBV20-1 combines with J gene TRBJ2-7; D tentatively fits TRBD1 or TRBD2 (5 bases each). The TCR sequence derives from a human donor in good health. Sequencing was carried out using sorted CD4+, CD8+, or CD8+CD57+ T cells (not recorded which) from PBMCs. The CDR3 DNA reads TGCAGTGCTCCCCTGCTCCTCGCCCCTGGGGGAAGCTCCTACGAGCAGTACTTC. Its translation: CSAPLLLAPGGSSYEQYF.